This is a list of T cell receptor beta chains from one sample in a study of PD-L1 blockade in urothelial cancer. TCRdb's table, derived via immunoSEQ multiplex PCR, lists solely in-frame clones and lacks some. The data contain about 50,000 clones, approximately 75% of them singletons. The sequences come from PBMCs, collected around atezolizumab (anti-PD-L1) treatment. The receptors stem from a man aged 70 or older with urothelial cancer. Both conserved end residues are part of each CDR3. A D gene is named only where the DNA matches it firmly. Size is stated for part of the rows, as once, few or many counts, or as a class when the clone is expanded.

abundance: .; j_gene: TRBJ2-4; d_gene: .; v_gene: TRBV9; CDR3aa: CASSAQQQGHQYF; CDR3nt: TGTGCCAGCAGCGCGCAACAACAGGGTCATCAGTACTTC
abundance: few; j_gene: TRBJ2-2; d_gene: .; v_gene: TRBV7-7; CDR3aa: CASRSGSDGELFF; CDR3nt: TGTGCCAGCAGGTCCGGGTCCGACGGGGAGCTGTTTTTT
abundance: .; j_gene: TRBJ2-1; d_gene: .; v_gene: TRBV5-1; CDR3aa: CASSPGLQYMYEQFF; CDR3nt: TGCGCCAGCAGCCCGGGACTCCAATATATGTATGAGCAGTTCTTC
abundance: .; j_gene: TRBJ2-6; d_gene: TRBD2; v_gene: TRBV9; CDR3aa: CASSPPREGAGANVLTF; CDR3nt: TGTGCCAGCAGCCCCCCCCGGGAGGGGGCTGGGGCCAACGTCCTGACTTTC
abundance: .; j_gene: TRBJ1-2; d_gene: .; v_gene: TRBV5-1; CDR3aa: CASSLGGNYGYTF; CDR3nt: TGCGCCAGCAGCTTGGGCGGCAACTATGGCTACACCTTC
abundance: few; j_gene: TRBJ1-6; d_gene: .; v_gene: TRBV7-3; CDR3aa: CASSLKGGGPLHF; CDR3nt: TGTGCCAGCAGCTTAAAGGGCGGGGGACCCCTCCACTTT
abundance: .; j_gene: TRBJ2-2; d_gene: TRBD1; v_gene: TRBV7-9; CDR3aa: CAIPLSPGGDTGELFF; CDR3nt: TGTGCCATCCCCCTAAGCCCAGGGGGTGATACCGGGGAGCTGTTTTTT
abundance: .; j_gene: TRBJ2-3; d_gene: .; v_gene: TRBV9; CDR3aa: CASSQGPYDTQYF; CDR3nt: TGTGCCAGCAGCCAGGGGCCATACGATACGCAGTATTTT
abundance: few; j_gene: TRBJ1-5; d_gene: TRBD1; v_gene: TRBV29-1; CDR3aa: CSVSIQGTNQPQHF; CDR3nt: TGCAGCGTATCTATACAGGGGACCAATCAGCCCCAGCATTTT
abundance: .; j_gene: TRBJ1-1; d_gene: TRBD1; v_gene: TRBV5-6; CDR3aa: CASSLGDRAGTEAFF; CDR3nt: TGTGCCAGCAGCTTGGGGGACAGGGCGGGCACTGAAGCTTTCTTT
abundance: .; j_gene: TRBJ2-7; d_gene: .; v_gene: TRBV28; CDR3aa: CASGLARDYEQYF; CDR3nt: TGTGCCAGCGGGCTAGCGAGGGACTACGAGCAGTACTTC
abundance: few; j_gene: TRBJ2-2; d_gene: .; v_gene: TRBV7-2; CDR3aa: CASSLAIGELFF; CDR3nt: TGTGCCAGCAGCTTAGCCATCGGGGAGCTGTTTTTT
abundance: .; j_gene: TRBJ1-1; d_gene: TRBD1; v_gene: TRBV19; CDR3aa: CASSVRRQGSAEAFF; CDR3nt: TGTGCCAGTAGTGTCCGGAGACAGGGGAGCGCTGAAGCTTTCTTT